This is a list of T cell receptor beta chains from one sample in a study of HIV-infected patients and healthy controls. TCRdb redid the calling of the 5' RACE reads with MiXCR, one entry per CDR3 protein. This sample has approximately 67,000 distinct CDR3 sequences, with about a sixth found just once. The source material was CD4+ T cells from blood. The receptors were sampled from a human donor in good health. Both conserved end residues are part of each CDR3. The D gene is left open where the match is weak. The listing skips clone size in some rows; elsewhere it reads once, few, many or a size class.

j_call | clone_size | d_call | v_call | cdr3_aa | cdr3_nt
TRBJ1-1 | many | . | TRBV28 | CASSLTDTEAFF | TGTGCCAGCAGTTTAACGGACACTGAAGCTTTCTTT
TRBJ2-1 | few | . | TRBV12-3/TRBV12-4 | CASSLSSMEQFF | TGTGCCAGCAGTTTATCGTCAATGGAGCAGTTCTTC
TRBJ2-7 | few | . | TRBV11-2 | CASSSRFLPEQYF | TGTGCCAGCAGCTCCCGATTCCTTCCGGAGCAGTACTTC
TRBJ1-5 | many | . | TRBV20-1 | CSALISNQPQHF | TGCAGTGCTCTAATTAGCAATCAGCCCCAGCATTTT
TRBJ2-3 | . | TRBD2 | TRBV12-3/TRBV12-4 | CAGGSGVPGTQYF | TGTGCCGGGGGAAGCGGGGTACCTGGTACGCAGTATTTT
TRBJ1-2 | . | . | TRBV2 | CASSFPGPQANYGYTF | TGTGCCAGCAGTTTCCCCGGGCCTCAAGCTAACTATGGCTACACCTTC
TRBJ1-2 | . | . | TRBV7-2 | CASSFQQDYGYTF | TGTGCCAGCAGCTTTCAACAGGACTATGGCTACACCTTC
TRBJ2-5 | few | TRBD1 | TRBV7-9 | CASSPVGMTGGETQYF | TGTGCCAGCAGCCCCGTCGGGATGACAGGGGGTGAGACCCAGTACTTC
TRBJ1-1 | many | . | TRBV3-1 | CATQPYGAGTEAFF | TGTGCCACCCAGCCATACGGGGCGGGCACTGAAGCTTTCTTT
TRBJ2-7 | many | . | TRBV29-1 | CSVRPSGYEQYF | TGCAGCGTTAGACCCTCCGGGTACGAGCAGTACTTC
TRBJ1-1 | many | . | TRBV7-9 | CASSSRRSNTEAFF | TGTGCCAGCAGCTCAAGAAGGTCCAACACTGAAGCTTTCTTT
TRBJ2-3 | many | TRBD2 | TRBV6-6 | CASSSSGRASDTQYF | TGTGCCAGCAGCTCTAGCGGGAGGGCCTCAGATACGCAGTATTTT
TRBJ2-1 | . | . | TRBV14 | CASSPTRGFEQFF | TGTGCCAGCAGCCCCACCCGGGGATTTGAGCAGTTCTTC
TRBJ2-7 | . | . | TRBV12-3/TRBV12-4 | CASRYGQQTSYEQYF | TGTGCCAGCAGGTACGGACAGCAGACCTCCTACGAGCAGTACTTC
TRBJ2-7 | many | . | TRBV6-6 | CASQMVRGYYEQYF | TGTGCCAGCCAAATGGTCAGGGGATACTACGAGCAGTACTTC
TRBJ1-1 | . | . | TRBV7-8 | CASSLALTGGSVTEAFF | TGTGCCAGCAGCTTAGCGTTGACGGGTGGTTCGGTAACTGAAGCTTTCTTT
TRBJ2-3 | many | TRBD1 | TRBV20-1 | CSATRDRATDTQYF | TGCAGTGCTACTCGGGACAGGGCAACAGATACGCAGTATTTT
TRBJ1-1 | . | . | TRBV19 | CATQPRTGALVEAFF | TGTGCCACCCAGCCCCGGACGGGGGCGCTGGTTGAAGCTTTCTTT
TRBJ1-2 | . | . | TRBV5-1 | CASTLGAAGVNYGYTF | TGCGCCAGCACCCTGGGAGCGGCAGGGGTTAACTATGGCTACACCTTC
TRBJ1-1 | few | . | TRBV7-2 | CASSLTAGTEAFF | TGTGCCAGCAGCTTAACGGCAGGCACTGAAGCTTTCTTT
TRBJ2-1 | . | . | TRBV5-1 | CASSLAGTPMRFF | TGCGCCAGCAGCTTGGCTGGGACCCCCATGCGGTTCTTC
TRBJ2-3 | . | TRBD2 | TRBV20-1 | CSAQARGVSTDTQYF | TGCAGTGCGCAAGCTCGGGGGGTCAGCACAGATACGCAGTATTTT
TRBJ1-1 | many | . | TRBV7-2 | CASSLWGRDEAFF | TGTGCCAGCAGCTTATGGGGGCGAGATGAAGCTTTCTTT
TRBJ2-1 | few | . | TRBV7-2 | CASSPGGAGKHEQFF | TGTGCCAGCAGCCCAGGGGGGGCGGGAAAGCATGAGCAGTTCTTC
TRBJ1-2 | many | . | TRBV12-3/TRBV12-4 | CASSPRQARGYTF | TGTGCCAGCAGTCCCCGACAGGCGCGTGGCTACACCTTC
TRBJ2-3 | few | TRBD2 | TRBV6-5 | CASSSPGLAGGTDTQYF | TGTGCCAGCAGTTCCCCCGGACTAGCGGGGGGTACAGATACGCAGTATTTT
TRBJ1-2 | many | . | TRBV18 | CASSPQGEYGGYTF | TGTGCCAGCTCACCACAGGGGGAGTACGGTGGCTACACCTTC
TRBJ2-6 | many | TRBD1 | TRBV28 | CASRSGGPTVANVLTF | TGTGCCAGCAGGTCAGGGGGCCCGACTGTGGCCAACGTCCTGACTTTC
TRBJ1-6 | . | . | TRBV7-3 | CASSLKPRTANSPLHF | TGTGCCAGCAGCTTAAAGCCCCGGACGGCGAATTCACCCCTCCACTTT
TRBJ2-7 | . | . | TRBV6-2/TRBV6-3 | CASSYGGQDSYEQYF | TGTGCCAGCAGTTATGGGGGACAAGACTCTTACGAGCAGTACTTC
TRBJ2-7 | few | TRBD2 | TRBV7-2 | CASSPVSGSRHEQYF | TGTGCCAGCAGCCCGGTTAGCGGGAGTCGTCACGAGCAGTACTTC
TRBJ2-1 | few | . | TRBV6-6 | CASIPGGDRYNEQFF | TGTGCCAGCATCCCCGGAGGAGACCGCTACAATGAGCAGTTCTTC
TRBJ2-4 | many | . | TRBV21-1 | CASSKRGRLLAKNIQYF | TGTGCCAGCAGCAAAAGGGGACGGCTTCTAGCCAAAAACATTCAGTACTTC
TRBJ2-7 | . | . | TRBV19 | CASSMRVSYEQYF | TGTGCCAGTAGTATGAGGGTCTCCTACGAGCAGTACTTC
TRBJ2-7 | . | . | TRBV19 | CASSNRFGTKQYF | TGTGCCAGTAGTAATCGGTTCGGGACGAAGCAGTACTTC
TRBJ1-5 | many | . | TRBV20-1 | CSAREDTNQPQHF | TGCAGTGCTAGGGAGGACACCAATCAGCCCCAGCATTTT
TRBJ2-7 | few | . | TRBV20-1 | CSTGGGRPPYEQYF | TGCAGCACCGGGGGCGGGAGACCCCCCTACGAGCAGTACTTC
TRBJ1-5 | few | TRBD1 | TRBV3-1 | CASSQTGRRNQPQHF | TGTGCCAGCAGCCAGACAGGGAGGCGCAATCAGCCCCAGCATTTT
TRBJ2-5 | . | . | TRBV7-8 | CASSHQGRGETQYF | TGTGCCAGCAGCCACCAGGGGAGGGGAGAGACCCAGTACTTC
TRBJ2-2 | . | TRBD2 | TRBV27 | CASSPPLGLAGEAGELFF | TGTGCCAGCAGTCCACCACTCGGACTAGCGGGGGAGGCCGGGGAGCTGTTTTTT
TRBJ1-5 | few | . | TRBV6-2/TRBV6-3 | CASSKQGQPQHF | TGTGCCAGCAGTAAACAGGGCCAGCCCCAGCATTTT
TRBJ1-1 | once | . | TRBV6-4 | CASSLHGNTEAFF | TGTGCCAGCAGTCTACACGGGAACACTGAAGCTTTCTTT
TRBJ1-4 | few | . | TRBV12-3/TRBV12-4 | CASSPRGKLFF | TGTGCCAGCAGCCCGAGGGGAAAACTGTTTTTT
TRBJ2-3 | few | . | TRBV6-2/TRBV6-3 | CASTSMTITDTQYF | TGTGCCAGCACCTCGATGACAATTACAGATACGCAGTATTTT
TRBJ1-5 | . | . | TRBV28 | CASSKLSGGFQPQHF | TGTGCCAGCAGCAAACTTTCTGGGGGATTTCAGCCCCAGCATTTT
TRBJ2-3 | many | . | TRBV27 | CASSRRGGTDTQYF | TGTGCCAGCAGTCGCCGGGGCGGCACAGATACGCAGTATTTT
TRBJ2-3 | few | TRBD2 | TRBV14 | CASSPGGLAADTQYF | TGTGCCAGCAGCCCCGGGGGACTAGCGGCAGATACGCAGTATTTT
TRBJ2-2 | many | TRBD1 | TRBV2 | CATISNGQATGELFF | TGTGCCACCATCTCAAATGGACAGGCCACCGGGGAGCTGTTTTTT
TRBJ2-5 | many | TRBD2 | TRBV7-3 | CASSLTGRGEETQYF | TGTGCCAGCAGCTTAACAGGCCGGGGGGAAGAGACCCAGTACTTC
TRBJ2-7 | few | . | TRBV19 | CASSDTDLRYEQYF | TGTGCCAGTAGTGACACGGACCTGCGGTACGAGCAGTACTTC
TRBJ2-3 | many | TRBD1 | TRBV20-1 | CSAEPGQGSPDTQYF | TGCAGTGCTGAACCGGGACAGGGTTCTCCAGATACGCAGTATTTT
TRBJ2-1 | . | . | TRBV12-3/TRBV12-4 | CASSLVVVGGRPDYNEQFF | TGTGCCAGCAGTTTAGTGGTGGTTGGGGGGAGACCCGACTACAATGAGCAGTTCTTC
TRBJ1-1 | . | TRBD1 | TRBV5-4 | CASSGFGTGLTGAFF | TGTGCCAGCAGCGGCTTCGGGACAGGGCTGACAGGAGCTTTCTTT